Below are 27 T cell receptor beta chains sequenced from a single sample in a study of T cells in tuberculosis. The repertoire was sequenced with immunoSEQ multiplex PCR; TCRdb's copy has only in-frame clones and lacks some. The data hold 25,000 to 35,000 clones, with 80% to 95% observed a single time. Sequenced: PBMCs. The receptors originated from a donor between 10 and 29 years old with latent tuberculosis or without tuberculosis infection. Some clones in this sample may be carry-over from other donors' samples.

The chain employs TRBV18 and TRBJ2-7, with D perhaps matching TRBD1 (5 bases). CDR1 is KGHSH, CDR2 LQKENI, per germline. The CDR3 loop spans 13 amino acids. Trimming took off 1 base at V and 2 bases at J, with 6 bases between the two ends. CDR3 sequence (DNA): TGTGCCAGCTCACCACTAGGGGCCTACGAGCAGTACTTC. Translating it yields CASSPLGAYEQYF.

The chain couples TRBV2 to TRBJ2-4; TRBD1 aligns across 10 bases. CDR1 is SNHLY and CDR2 is FYNNEI in the germline V gene. The CDR3 has 18 residues. Trimming at V came to 6 bases and at J to 2 bases, leaving 13 bases not matched to a gene. The CDR3 is CASSGTGEGGLTKNIQYF. CDR3 coding DNA: TGTGCCAGCAGCGGGACAGGGGAGGGAGGACTAACCAAAAACATTCAGTACTTC. The complete variable domain, with remaining parts taken from reference TRBV2 and TRBJ2-4, reads EPEVTQTPSHQVTQMGQEVILRCVPISNHLYFYWYRQILGQKVEFLVSFYNNEISEKSEIFDDQFSVERPDGSNFTLKIRSTKLEDSAMYFCASSGTGEGGLTKNIQYFGAGTRLSVL.

The chain employs TRBV2 and TRBJ2-1, with 7 bases that match TRBD1. The CDR3 consists of 16 residues. Trimming at V came to 5 bases and at J to 5 bases, leaving 12 bases not matched to a gene. Germline CDR1 and CDR2: SNHLY and FYNNEI. The CDR3 protein is CASSSYPQGRNNEQFF. In DNA form, the CDR3 reads TGTGCCAGCAGTTCCTATCCACAGGGGCGCAACAATGAGCAGTTCTTC.

In its sample, this clone was seen once. The chain joins TRBV30 to TRBJ1-1; 9 bases match TRBD1. Per the germline V gene, CDR1 is GTSNPN and CDR2 is SVGIG (reference sequence). CDR3 length: 13 amino acids. V dropped 3 bases and J dropped 5; count of bases not matched to a gene: 4. The CDR3 sequence: CAWRTGGDTEAFF. The CDR3 DNA is TGTGCCTGGAGGACAGGGGGAGATACTGAAGCTTTCTTT.

The J gene is TRBJ2-2, the V gene TRBV7-6, with D perhaps TRBD1 (5 bases). The germline V and J ends were trimmed by 5 bases and 0 bases, with 19 bases remaining between them. Germline loops: CDR1 SGHVS, CDR2 FNYEAQ. This CDR3 contains 18 residues. The chain's CDR3 is CASSPHEAGRTNTGELFF. The CDR3 nucleotides are TGTGCCAGCAGCCCCCACGAGGCAGGGCGAACGAACACCGGGGAGCTGTTTTTT.

This clone was observed once. The chain links TRBV27 to TRBJ1-1; a weak D match, TRBD1 (5 bases). With 6 bases removed from V and 4 bases from J, the gap between germline ends came to 15 bases. The CDR3 spans 14 residues. CDR1 and CDR2 from the germline V gene are MNHEY and SMNVEV (reference sequence). The CDR3 coding sequence is TGTGCCAGCAGCATCGGGGGGGGGAGCACTGAAGCTTTCTTT. Its protein is CASSIGGGSTEAFF.

The chain links TRBV30 to TRBJ1-1, with a possible D match to TRBD1 (6 bases). The V end lost 6 bases, the J end lost 0 bases, and 17 bases lay between the germline ends. Germline values: CDR1 GTSNPN, CDR2 SVGIG (reference sequence). This CDR3 comprises 15 residues. In DNA, the CDR3 is TGTGCCTGCACCCTCCGGGACATAGTGAACACTGAAGCTTTCTTT. It encodes CACTLRDIVNTEAFF.

A remark on this clone: This clone may be a read error of a much larger clone one base away. V gene TRBV4-1 combines with J gene TRBJ2-7; 9 bases are a match to TRBD2. Germline V gene sequence: CDR1 MGHRA, CDR2 YSYEKL. V lost 4 bases, J lost 6 bases, and 7 bases stayed unmatched. This CDR3 comprises 14 residues. CDR3 in amino acids: CASSRGEAGGEQYF. Here the CDR3 DNA reads TGCGCCAGCAGCCGGGGAGAAGCGGGAGGCGAGCAGTACTTC.

The V and J genes are TRBV27 and TRBJ1-1; a possible D gene is TRBD1 (6 bases). V was pared by 5 bases and J by 4 bases, with 14 bases between. The CDR3 runs 14 residues. Germline V lookup: CDR1 MNHEY, CDR2 SMNVEV (reference sequence). CDR3 in amino acids: CASSPGGHITEAFF. The CDR3, as DNA: TGTGCCAGCAGTCCCGGGGGGCATATCACTGAAGCTTTCTTT.

V gene TRBV30 combines with J gene TRBJ2-7, with D perhaps TRBD2 (7 bases). Trimming left V 6 bases short and J 0 bases short, with 12 bases between. The CDR3 sequence is 13 residues long. Germline CDR1 reads GTSNPN; CDR2 reads SVGIG (reference sequence). DNA for the CDR3: TGTGCCTGTACAGGGAGGGCCTCCTACGAGCAGTACTTC. Its translation: CACTGRASYEQYF.

J is TRBJ1-2 and V is TRBV7-9, with D perhaps TRBD1 (6 bases). The length of the CDR3 is 14 residues. V was shortened by 6 bases and J by 2 bases, with 13 bases between the two germline ends. Per the germline V gene, CDR1 is SEHNR and CDR2 is FQNEAQ (reference sequence). CDR3 nucleotide sequence: TGTGCCAGCAGTCATACAGGGACCAACTATGGCTACACCTTC. It yields the protein CASSHTGTNYGYTF.

The genes are TRBV11-1 and TRBJ2-2, with 7 bases fitting TRBD2. The CDR3 spans 16 residues. Germline CDR1 is SGHAT and CDR2 is FQDESV (reference sequence). Losses at the gene ends were 3 bases for V and 5 bases for J; bases not matched to a gene: 9. The CDR3 here is CASSFIVGGTTGELFF. CDR3 coding DNA: TGTGCCAGCAGCTTCATTGTGGGAGGGACTACCGGGGAGCTGTTTTTT.

The chain couples TRBV15 to TRBJ1-1, with D unresolved. Germline CDR1 reads LNHNV; CDR2 reads YYDKDF (reference sequence). This CDR3 has 15 residues. Trimming pared 3 bases from V and 3 bases from J, leaving 14 bases between. The CDR3 loop reads CATSSSGLIDTEAFF. In DNA, the CDR3 is TGTGCCACCAGCAGCAGTGGGCTTATAGACACTGAAGCTTTCTTT.

The chain is built from TRBV19 and TRBJ2-7; the match to TRBD1 covers 8 bases. Germline-derived CDR1 and CDR2 are LNHDA and SQIVND (reference sequence). J gave up 0 bases and V 6 bases, and 4 bases lay outside the gene matches. The CDR3 sequence is 14 residues long. This chain's CDR3 is CASRDRDFSYEQYF. The CDR3 DNA is TGTGCCAGTAGGGACAGGGACTTCTCCTACGAGCAGTACTTC.

The chain combines TRBV6-1 with TRBJ2-7, with 7 bases fitting TRBD2. The CDR3 runs to 15 residues. Germline V lookup: CDR1 MNHNS, CDR2 SASEGT. After removal of 6 bases from V and 4 bases from J, the junction contained 12 bases not matched to a gene. The chain's CDR3 is CASSHLGEGTYEQYF. The CDR3 DNA sequence: TGTGCCAGCAGCCATCTAGGGGAGGGAACTTACGAGCAGTACTTC.

The chain combines TRBV12-2 with TRBJ2-7; the table names TRBD2, a call not compared with the DNA. TRBV12-2 is assigned pseudogene status. This CDR3 is built from 13 residues. Here the CDR3 reads CAPSGGVVNEQYF. The CDR3 nucleotides read TGTGCACCTAGCGGGGGCGTTGTAAACGAGCAGTACTTC.

The J gene is TRBJ1-4, the V gene TRBV7-9; D unresolved. This CDR3 is built from 15 residues. CDR1 and CDR2 from the germline V gene are SEHNR and FQNEAQ (reference sequence). Trimming took off 4 bases at V and 5 bases at J, with 14 bases between the two ends. CDR3 in amino acids: CASSSRSVENEKLFF. Written as DNA, the CDR3 is TGTGCCAGCAGCTCTCGGAGCGTAGAGAATGAAAAACTGTTTTTT.

V and J are TRBV27 and TRBJ1-2, with D possibly matching TRBD1 (6 bases). V shed 6 bases and J shed 8 bases, with 19 bases lying between them. Per the germline V gene, CDR1 is MNHEY and CDR2 is SMNVEV (reference sequence). CDR3 length equals 14 residues. Here the CDR3 reads CASRSTHYRDGYTF. In DNA form, the CDR3 reads TGTGCCAGCAGATCAACCCATTACAGGGACGGCTACACCTTC.

The rearrangement uses TRBV6-6 and TRBJ1-1; D remains unclear. The CDR3 is made up of 16 amino acids. Germline V gives CDR1 MNHNY, CDR2 SVGAGI (reference sequence). Trimming shortened V by 1 base and J by 2 bases, and 14 bases separated the two germline ends. The CDR3, as DNA: TGTGCCAGCAGTTACTTCCCGGGATTGCCTAACACTGAAGCTTTCTTT. Amino acids: CASSYFPGLPNTEAFF.

The chain carries TRBV6-1 and TRBJ2-7, with a possible D match to TRBD2 (5 bases). V dropped 7 bases and J dropped 4 bases, with 17 bases sitting between them. The CDR3 spans 14 residues. In germline, CDR1 is MNHNS, CDR2 SASEGT. The CDR3 protein is CASIRAPSGYEQYF. The CDR3 DNA is TGTGCCAGCATCCGGGCCCCCTCGGGATACGAGCAGTACTTC.

This clone was observed a single time. The V call is TRBV11-2, the J call TRBJ2-3; weak D call: TRBD2 (6 bases). Deletions cut 9 bases from V and 1 base from J, with 26 bases between. Germline V CDR1 and CDR2: SGHAT, FQNNGV. The CDR3 extends over 18 amino acids. DNA for the CDR3: TGTGCCAGTTGGGTGGCGGGACCTCAAGGGCCTTGCACAGATACGCAGTATTTT. This sequence encodes CASWVAGPQGPCTDTQYF.

V and J are TRBV6-5 and TRBJ1-2; D gene unclear. The V end lost 6 bases, the J end lost 2 bases, and 16 bases lay between the germline ends. Looked up from germline, CDR1 is MNHEY and CDR2 is SVGAGI. The CDR3 extends over 15 amino acids. This CDR3 is CASSPRQSENYGYTF. For the CDR3, the DNA is TGTGCCAGCAGCCCGCGGCAGTCAGAAAACTATGGCTACACCTTC.

This clone was counted between two and nine times. V and J are TRBV13 and TRBJ1-4; D is possibly TRBD1 (5 bases). The ends were cut back, 5 bases at V and 8 bases at J, with 15 bases in the middle. Germline lookup yields CDR1 PRHDT and CDR2 FYEKMQ (reference sequence). The CDR3 consists of 14 residues. In nucleotides, the CDR3 is TGTGCCAGCAGCCCCGGGAGGGGATGGGAAAAACTGTTTTTT. It encodes CASSPGRGWEKLFF.

The gene calls are TRBV6-6 and TRBJ2-5; D is perhaps TRBD1 (5 bases). The CDR3 is 14 amino acids. Deletions cut 7 bases from V and 5 bases from J, with 17 bases between. Germline V lookup: CDR1 MNHNY, CDR2 SVGAGI (reference sequence). The CDR3 DNA reads TGTGCCAGCACCCCAGGGCACCTCATCGAGACCCAGTACTTC. The encoded protein is CASTPGHLIETQYF.

The V and J genes are TRBV13 and TRBJ1-2; D perhaps matches TRBD1 (5 bases). Trimming cost V 5 bases and J 2 bases, with 9 bases left between them. The germline CDR1 and CDR2 sequences are PRHDT and FYEKMQ (reference sequence). The CDR3 is 13 residues long. The CDR3 DNA follows: TGTGCCAGCAGCAGAACAGGCAACTATGGCTACACCTTC. Amino acids: CASSRTGNYGYTF.

V usage is TRBV11-2 and J usage is TRBJ1-2, with D uncertain. Germline CDR1 SGHAT, CDR2 FQNNGV. V lost 0 bases and J lost 8, with 13 bases in between. The CDR3 runs to 14 residues. CDR3 bases: TGTGCCAGCAGCTTAGATAGCGCACAGCGGGGCTACACCTTC. Protein product: CASSLDSAQRGYTF.

The rearrangement joins TRBV5-1 to TRBJ1-4; TRBD1 aligns across 9 bases. The CDR3 length is 15 residues. After removal of 5 bases from V and 5 bases from J, the junction contained 7 bases not matched to a gene. CDR1 is SGHRS, CDR2 YFSETQ, per germline. CDR3 sequence reads: CASSPETGGNEKLFF. CDR3 sequence (DNA): TGCGCCAGCAGTCCCGAGACAGGGGGAAATGAAAAACTGTTTTTT.